Listed here are 14 T cell receptor beta chains from one sample, sequenced in a study of OX40 agonist ivuxolimab in advanced cancers. TCRdb keeps only in-frame clones here, not all; method: immunoSEQ multiplex PCR. Among roughly 52,000 clones listed, 80% to 90% were seen once. The sample in question was CD4+ or CD8+ T cells sorted from blood, obtained in a trial of the OX40 agonist ivuxolimab. The origin of the receptors is an adult with an advanced solid tumor such as melanoma, head and neck, liver or kidney cancer.

The count of this clone is one. This chain joins TRBV6-6 and TRBJ1-1, with D tentatively TRBD1 (5 bases). Looked up from germline, CDR1 is MNHNY and CDR2 is SVGAGI (reference sequence). Deletions cut 4 bases from V and 3 bases from J, with 9 bases between. The length of the CDR3 is 13 residues. The CDR3 is CASSLVGDTEAFF. Written as DNA, the CDR3 is TGTGCCAGCAGTTTAGTAGGGGACACTGAAGCTTTCTTT.

V gene TRBV28 combines with J gene TRBJ1-2; D unclear. Per germline, CDR1 MDHEN and CDR2 SYDVKM. Trimming shortened V by 8 bases and J by 8 bases, and 12 bases separated the two germline ends. This CDR3 is built from 11 residues. The CDR3 coding sequence is TGTGCCAGCTCCGCGCTGAGGGGCTACACCTTC. This sequence encodes CASSALRGYTF.

V is TRBV27 and J is TRBJ1-5; TRBD1 matches at 7 bases. This CDR3 comprises 14 residues. CDR1 is MNHEY, CDR2 SMNVEV, per germline (reference sequence). Trimming cost V 3 bases and J 6 bases; bases outside gene matches: 5. The CDR3 protein is CASSFTGASQPQHF. CDR3 DNA sequence: TGTGCCAGCAGTTTTACAGGGGCCAGTCAGCCCCAGCATTTT.

The chain recombines TRBV5-4 with TRBJ1-3; 9 bases match TRBD1. With 5 bases clipped from V and 2 bases from J, the junction kept 5 bases outside the gene matches. Per the germline V gene, CDR1 is SGHNT and CDR2 is YYREEE (reference sequence). There are 15 residues in the CDR3. The CDR3 is CASRPWDRAGNTIYF. The CDR3 DNA is TGTGCCAGCAGACCCTGGGACAGGGCTGGAAACACCATATATTTT.

CDR3 sequence: CASSLEGEGTNEKLFF. CDR3 nucleotide sequence: TGTGCCAGCAGCTTGGAGGGGGAGGGGACTAATGAAAAACTGTTTTTT. The chain uses TRBV5-5 and TRBJ1-4; tentatively, D is TRBD1 (6 bases). The CDR3 contains 16 residues. Between the trimmed V and J ends, which lost 0 bases and 2 bases, there was a span of 11 bases. Germline V CDR1 and CDR2: SGHKS, YYEKEE (reference sequence).

The chain links TRBV29-1 to TRBJ2-3; 11 bases are a match to TRBD2. Germline values: CDR1 SQVTM, CDR2 ANQGSEA. The CDR3 has 14 amino acids. With 4 bases clipped from V and 3 bases from J, the junction kept 3 bases outside the gene matches. The CDR3 sequence is CSVGVAGGTDTQYF. CDR3 in DNA: TGCAGCGTTGGGGTAGCGGGAGGGACAGATACGCAGTATTTT.

CDR3 DNA sequence: TGTGCCAGCAGTCGATACGGCGGAGCGGGACAGCCCCAGCATTTT. Its protein product is CASSRYGGAGQPQHF. The chain couples TRBV27 to TRBJ1-5; D gene uncertain. The CDR3 is 15 residues long. The V gene's germline CDR1 is MNHEY and CDR2 SMNVEV (reference sequence). V shed 5 bases and J shed 7 bases, with 18 bases lying between them.

This chain uses TRBV5-1 with TRBJ2-1; the D gene is possibly TRBD2 (6 bases). This CDR3 has 16 residues. Germline CDR1 reads SGHRS; CDR2 reads YFSETQ. The germline V and J ends were trimmed by 0 bases and 2 bases, with 12 bases remaining between them. CDR3 sequence (DNA): TGCGCCAGCAGCTTGGGTAGCGGCCGCACCTACAATGAGCAGTTCTTC. This sequence encodes CASSLGSGRTYNEQFF.

The chain carries TRBV9 and TRBJ2-7; D tentatively fits TRBD1 or TRBD2 (6 bases each). Trimming cost V 0 bases and J 7 bases, with 11 bases left between them. This CDR3 has 13 amino acids. From germline, CDR1 is SGDLS and CDR2 YYNGEE. CDR3 region: CASSVAEGGEQYF. CDR3 DNA sequence: TGTGCCAGCAGCGTAGCGGAAGGGGGGGAGCAGTACTTC.

This rearrangement joins TRBV28 to TRBJ1-1; 10 nucleotides align to TRBD1. The CDR3 spans 14 residues. The V segment lost 6 bases and the J segment 3 bases; nucleotides outside the gene matches: 4. Germline V gene data show CDR1 as MDHEN and CDR2 as SYDVKM. In DNA form, the CDR3 reads TGTGCCAGCAGGAAGGGGACAGGGGACACTGAAGCTTTCTTT. Translation gives CASRKGTGDTEAFF. Full variable domain (missing parts from reference TRBV28 and TRBJ1-1): DVKVTQSSRYLVKRTGEKVFLECVQDMDHENMFWYRQDPGLGLRLIYFSYDVKMKEKGDIPEGYSVSREKKERFSLILESASTNQTSMYLCASRKGTGDTEAFFGQGTRLTVV.

The chain uses TRBV10-1 and TRBJ2-5, with D perhaps TRBD2 (5 bases). The CDR3 length is 14 residues. Trimming stripped 6 bases from V and 5 bases from J, with 16 bases between. The germline V gene has CDR1 WNHNN and CDR2 SYGVQD (reference sequence). This CDR3 reads CASSSSSRAETQYF. In nucleotides, the CDR3 is TGCGCCAGCAGCTCGTCCTCGAGGGCTGAGACCCAGTACTTC.

Notes on this clone: Germline and junction disagree at one end, which may indicate a read error. V gene TRBV11-2 combines with J gene TRBJ1-1; D is ambiguous. The CDR3 contains 13 residues. The germline V gene has CDR1 SGHAT and CDR2 FQNNGV. The CDR3 DNA is TGTGCCAGCAGCATAGACCTGAACACTGAAGCTTTCTTT. This codes for CASSIDLNTEAFF.

The V gene is TRBV5-6, the J gene TRBJ1-3, with D perhaps matching TRBD1 (5 bases). Germline-derived CDR1 and CDR2 are SGHDT and YYEEEE. The CDR3 runs to 19 residues. V dropped 3 bases and J dropped 0 bases, with 22 bases sitting between them. CDR3 nucleotide sequence: TGTGCCAGCAGCTGGTGGCAGGGCCGATATTCTAGCTCTGGAAACACCATATATTTT. It encodes CASSWWQGRYSSSGNTIYF.

The rearrangement uses TRBV5-1 and TRBJ2-5, with D maybe TRBD1 (5 bases). Germline loops: CDR1 SGHRS, CDR2 YFSETQ. The V and J ends lost 5 bases and 4 bases respectively, with 12 bases between them. The CDR3 runs to 13 residues. CDR3 DNA: TGCGCCAGCAGTTTAGGGGCACCAGAGACCCAGTACTTC. This translates into CASSLGAPETQYF.